Presented here are 6 T cell receptor beta chains from one specimen sequenced in a study of blood T cells in healthy people across ages. A J-beta primer mix and a sample-barcoded 5' primer were used in a second PCR of roughly 7 to 12 cycles. MiXCR, applied by TCRdb to the 5' RACE reads, yields one record per CDR3 protein. The profile covers 850,000 or so distinct CDR3 sequences, with around 30% appearing a single time and around 15% taken by the ten largest. Material for sequencing was blood. These receptors all stem from a woman older than 75 in good health.

This clonotype has ten or more counts. V is TRBV7-2 and J is TRBJ2-5, with D maybe TRBD2 (5 bases). CDR1 and CDR2 (germline): SGHTA, FQGNSA. The CDR3 consists of 12 residues. V lost 3 bases, J lost 13 bases, and 15 bases lay in between. The CDR3 loop is CASSFEGWLPYF. The CDR3 nucleotides are TGTGCCAGCAGCTTCGAGGGTTGGCTACCGTACTTC.

As concerns this clonotype: The conserved closing phenylalanine or tryptophan is absent in this CDR3, likely reflecting a read error. Because the CDR3's place on the DNA is in doubt, the DNA is left out and the CDR3 is given as listed by TCRdb. The rearrangement links TRBV12-3 or TRBV12-4 to TRBJ2-3. 15 amino acids form the CDR3, both terminal residues included. CDR3 amino acids: CASSFGRVSTDVQYS.

This clonotype was recorded a few times. The gene calls are TRBV7-9 and TRBJ2-7, with 9 nucleotides matching TRBD1. J was trimmed by 2 bases and V by 4 bases; bases with no gene match: 6. This CDR3 has 15 amino acids. Germline-derived CDR1 and CDR2 are SEHNR and FQNEAQ (reference sequence). CDR3 sequence: CASSSTGGLPYEQYF. In nucleotides, the CDR3 is TGTGCCAGCAGCTCGACAGGGGGTCTCCCCTACGAGCAGTACTTC.

This clonotype occurred a few times. With a much larger clone just one base away, this may be a read error. The rearrangement uses TRBV6-6 and TRBJ2-7; TRBD2 matches 10 bases. J was trimmed by 7 bases and V by 6 bases; bases with no gene match: 9. The CDR3 has 14 amino acids. CDR1 and CDR2 (germline): MNHNY, SVGAGI (reference sequence). This chain's CDR3 is CASSGTSEDNEQYF. CDR3 coding DNA: TGTGCCAGCAGCGGGACTAGCGAGGACAATGAGCAGTACTTC.

As concerns this clonotype: It may be a read error: a sequence one base away is much more abundant. The chain couples TRBV10-3 to TRBJ1-2; 7 bases align to TRBD1. The CDR3 is 14 residues long. Germline values: CDR1 ENHRY, CDR2 SYGVKD. V shed 11 bases and J 7 bases; nucleotides not matched to a gene: 16. The CDR3 DNA is TGTGCCGTCACCGGGACAGAGGATCCTGCTGGCTACACCTTC. It specifies CAVTGTEDPAGYTF.

This clonotype has only one observation. The chain joins TRBV19 to TRBJ1-5; D call uncertain. V lost 6 bases and J lost 3, with 9 bases in between. This CDR3 has 13 residues. Germline V CDR1 and CDR2: LNHDA, SQIVND (reference sequence). The CDR3 region has the DNA TGTGCCAGTAGGTTCGGTTTCAATCAGCCCCAGCATTTT. Translation gives CASRFGFNQPQHF.